This T cell receptor (beta chain) was documented in a study of regulatory T cells in long-lasting Graves disease. Study-level findings and limits: It was peripheral blood alone, not thyroid tissue, that was studied.

As for time point: newly diagnosed GD, antithyroid drugs for less than 3 months. The TCR library was prepared using RNA isolated from PBMCs. A peripheral blood sample, approximately 10 milliliters in volume, was drawn into EDTA tubes. According to the study, TCR beta libraries were built with iRepertoire HTBI primers and CDR3-region Arm-PCR. Using its own MiXCR run on the multiplex PCR reads, TCRdb lists one record per CDR3 protein. The table shows a few hundred thousand distinct CDR3 sequences, with 15% to 20% occurring only once. This clonotype was recorded many times. Its cognate antigen is unknown. The same sample was also studied in work on T cells in Graves' hyperthyroidism and ophthalmopathy. Per that study: Blood shared most expanded thyroid clonotypes above 0.001.

The source material was peripheral blood mononuclear cells (PBMCs), sampled at new diagnosis, from a patient treated with antithyroid drugs. This receptor was taken from a woman aged 18-35 years with Graves disease.

CDR3 protein: CASSLWNNQPQHF. The CDR3, as DNA: TGTGCCAGCAGTTTATGGAACAATCAGCCCCAGCATTTT. The chain carries TRBV27 and TRBJ1-5, with no clear D. The CDR3 has 13 amino acids. Trimming removed 1 base at V and 3 bases at J, with 4 bases between. Germline V gene data show CDR1 as MNHEY and CDR2 as SMNVEV (reference sequence).